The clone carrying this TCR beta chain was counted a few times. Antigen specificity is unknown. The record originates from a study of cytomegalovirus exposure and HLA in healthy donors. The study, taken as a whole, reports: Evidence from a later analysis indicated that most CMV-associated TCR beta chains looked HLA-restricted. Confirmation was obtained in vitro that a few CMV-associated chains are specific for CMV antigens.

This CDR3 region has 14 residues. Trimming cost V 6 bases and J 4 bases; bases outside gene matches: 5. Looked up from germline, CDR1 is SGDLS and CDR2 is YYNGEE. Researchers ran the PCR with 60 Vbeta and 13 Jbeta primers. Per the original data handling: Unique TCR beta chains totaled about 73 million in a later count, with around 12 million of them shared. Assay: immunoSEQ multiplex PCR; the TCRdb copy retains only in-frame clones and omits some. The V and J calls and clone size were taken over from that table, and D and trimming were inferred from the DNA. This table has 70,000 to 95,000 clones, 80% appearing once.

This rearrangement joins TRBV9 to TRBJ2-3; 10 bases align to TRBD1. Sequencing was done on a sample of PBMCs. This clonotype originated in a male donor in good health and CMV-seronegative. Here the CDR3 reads CASTLDRGADTQYF. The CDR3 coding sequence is TGTGCCAGCACGCTGGACAGGGGGGCAGATACGCAGTATTTT.